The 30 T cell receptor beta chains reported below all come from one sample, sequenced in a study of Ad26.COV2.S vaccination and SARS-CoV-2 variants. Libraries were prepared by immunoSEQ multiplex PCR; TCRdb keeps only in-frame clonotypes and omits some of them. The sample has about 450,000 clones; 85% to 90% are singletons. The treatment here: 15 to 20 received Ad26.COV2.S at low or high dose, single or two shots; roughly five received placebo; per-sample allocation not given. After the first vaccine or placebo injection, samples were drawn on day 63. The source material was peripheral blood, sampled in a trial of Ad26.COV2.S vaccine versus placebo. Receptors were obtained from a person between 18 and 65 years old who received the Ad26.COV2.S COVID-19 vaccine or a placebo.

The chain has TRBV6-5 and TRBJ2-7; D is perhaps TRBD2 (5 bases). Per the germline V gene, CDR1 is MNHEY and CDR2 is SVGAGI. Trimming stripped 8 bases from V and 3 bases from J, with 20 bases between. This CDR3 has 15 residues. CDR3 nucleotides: TGTGCCAGCTCCGCGGGTACTCCCCGATACTACGAGCAGTACGTC. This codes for CASSAGTPRYYEQYV.

CDR3 DNA sequence: TGCGCCAGCAGTCTCGAGGGTCCCCACTCCTATAATTCACCCCTCCACTTT. This encodes CASSLEGPHSYNSPLHF. The rearrangement uses TRBV5-1 and TRBJ1-6; no firm D call. This CDR3 contains 17 residues. Germline V gene sequence: CDR1 SGHRS, CDR2 YFSETQ. V was shortened by 5 bases and J by 0 bases, with 15 bases between the two germline ends.

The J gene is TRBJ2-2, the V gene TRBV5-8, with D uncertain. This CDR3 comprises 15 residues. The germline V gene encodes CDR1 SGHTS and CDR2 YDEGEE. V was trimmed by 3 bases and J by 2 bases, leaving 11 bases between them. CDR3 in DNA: TGTGCCAGCAGCTCAAGGAACAGAAACACCGGGGAGCTGTTTTTT. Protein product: CASSSRNRNTGELFF.

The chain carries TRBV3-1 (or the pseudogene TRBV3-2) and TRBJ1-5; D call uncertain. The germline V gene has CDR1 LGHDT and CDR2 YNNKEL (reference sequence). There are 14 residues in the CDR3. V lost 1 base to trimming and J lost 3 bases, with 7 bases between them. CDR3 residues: CASSQAEANQPQHF. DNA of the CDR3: TGTGCCAGCAGCCAAGCTGAGGCCAATCAGCCCCAGCATTTT.

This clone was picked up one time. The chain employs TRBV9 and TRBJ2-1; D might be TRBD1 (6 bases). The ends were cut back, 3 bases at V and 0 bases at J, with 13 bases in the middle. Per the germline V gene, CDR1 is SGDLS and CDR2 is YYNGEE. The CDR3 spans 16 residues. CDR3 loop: CASSERQEPSYNEQFF. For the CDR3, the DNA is TGTGCCAGCAGCGAAAGACAGGAACCCTCCTACAATGAGCAGTTCTTC.

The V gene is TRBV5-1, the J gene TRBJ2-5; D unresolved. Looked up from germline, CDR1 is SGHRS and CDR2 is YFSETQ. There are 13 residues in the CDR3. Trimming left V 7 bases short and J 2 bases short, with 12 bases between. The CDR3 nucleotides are TGCGCCAGCGAGAGAGCCCCACAAGAGACCCAGTACTTC. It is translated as CASERAPQETQYF.

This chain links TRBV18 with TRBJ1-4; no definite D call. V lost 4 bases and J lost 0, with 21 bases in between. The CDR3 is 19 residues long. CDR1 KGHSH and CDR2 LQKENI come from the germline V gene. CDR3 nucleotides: TGTGCCAGCTCACATAGATCACAGTCGGGCGTTGCAACTAATGAAAAACTGTTTTTT. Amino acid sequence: CASSHRSQSGVATNEKLFF.

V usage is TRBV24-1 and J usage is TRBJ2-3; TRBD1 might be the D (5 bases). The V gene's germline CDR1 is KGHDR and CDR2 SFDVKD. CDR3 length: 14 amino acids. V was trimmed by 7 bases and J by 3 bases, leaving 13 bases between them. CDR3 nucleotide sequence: TGTGCCACCAGCGAGCCCAGGGAAACAGATACGCAGTATTTT. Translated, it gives CATSEPRETDTQYF.

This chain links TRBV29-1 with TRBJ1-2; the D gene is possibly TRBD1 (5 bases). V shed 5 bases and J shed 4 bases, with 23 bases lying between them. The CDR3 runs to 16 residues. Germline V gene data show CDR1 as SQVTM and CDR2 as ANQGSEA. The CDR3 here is CSVLIPVRRGPYGYTF. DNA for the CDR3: TGCAGCGTTCTTATTCCGGTTCGTAGGGGCCCCTATGGCTACACCTTC.

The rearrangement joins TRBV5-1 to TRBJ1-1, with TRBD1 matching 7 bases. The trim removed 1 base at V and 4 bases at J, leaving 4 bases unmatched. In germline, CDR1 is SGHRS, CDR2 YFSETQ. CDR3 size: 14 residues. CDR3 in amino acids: CASSLTGVATEAFF. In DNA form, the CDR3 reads TGCGCCAGCAGCTTGACAGGGGTGGCCACTGAAGCTTTCTTT.

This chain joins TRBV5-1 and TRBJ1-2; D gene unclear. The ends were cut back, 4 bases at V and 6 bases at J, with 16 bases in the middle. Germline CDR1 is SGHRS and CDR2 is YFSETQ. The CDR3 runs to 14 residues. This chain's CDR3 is CASSTDWSGDGYTF. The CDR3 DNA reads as TGCGCCAGCAGCACGGACTGGTCCGGGGATGGCTACACCTTC.

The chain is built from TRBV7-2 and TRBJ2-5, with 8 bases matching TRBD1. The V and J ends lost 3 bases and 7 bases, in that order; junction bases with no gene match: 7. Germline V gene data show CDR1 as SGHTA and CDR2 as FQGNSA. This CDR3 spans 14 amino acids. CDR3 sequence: CASSLVGQGATQYF. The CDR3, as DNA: TGTGCCAGCAGCTTGGTTGGACAGGGAGCGACCCAGTACTTC.

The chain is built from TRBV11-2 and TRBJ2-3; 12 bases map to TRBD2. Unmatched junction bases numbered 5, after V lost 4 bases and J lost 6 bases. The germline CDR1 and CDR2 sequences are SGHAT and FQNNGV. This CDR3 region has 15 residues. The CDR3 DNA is TGTGCCAGCAGCTCTAGCGGGGGGGCCTTGGATACGCAGTATTTT. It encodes CASSSSGGALDTQYF.

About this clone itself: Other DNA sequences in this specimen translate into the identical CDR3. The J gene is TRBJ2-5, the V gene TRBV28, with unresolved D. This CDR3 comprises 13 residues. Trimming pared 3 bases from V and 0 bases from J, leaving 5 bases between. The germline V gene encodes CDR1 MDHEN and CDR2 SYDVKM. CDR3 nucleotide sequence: TGTGCCAGCAGTTTGTCAAACCAAGAGACCCAGTACTTC. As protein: CASSLSNQETQYF.

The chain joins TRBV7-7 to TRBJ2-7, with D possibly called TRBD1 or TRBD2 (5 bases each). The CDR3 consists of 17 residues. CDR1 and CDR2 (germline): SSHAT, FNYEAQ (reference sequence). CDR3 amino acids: CASSDRHRVQGPYEQYV. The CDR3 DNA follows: TGTGCTAGCAGCGACCGCCATAGAGTCCAGGGACCCTACGAGCAGTACGTC.

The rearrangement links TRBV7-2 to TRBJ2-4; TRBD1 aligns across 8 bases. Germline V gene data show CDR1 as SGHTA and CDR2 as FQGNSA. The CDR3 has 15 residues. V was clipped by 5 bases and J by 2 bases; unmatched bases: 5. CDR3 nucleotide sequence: TGTGCCAGCAGCCCCAGGGGGCCGACCAAAAACATTCAGTACTTC. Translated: CASSPRGPTKNIQYF.

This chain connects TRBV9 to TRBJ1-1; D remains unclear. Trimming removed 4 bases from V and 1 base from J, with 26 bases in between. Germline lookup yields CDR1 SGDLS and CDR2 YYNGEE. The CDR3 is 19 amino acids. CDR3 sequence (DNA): TGTGCCAGCAGCCCCGAGGCGGGGTCTAAAGCTTTGGGGAACACTGAAGCTTTCTTT. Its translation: CASSPEAGSKALGNTEAFF.

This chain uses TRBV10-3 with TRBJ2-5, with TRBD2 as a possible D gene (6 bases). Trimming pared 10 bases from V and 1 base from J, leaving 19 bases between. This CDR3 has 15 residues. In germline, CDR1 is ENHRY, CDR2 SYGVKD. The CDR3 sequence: CASSPGLPLQETQYF. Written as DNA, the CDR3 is TGTGCCAGCTCCCCGGGACTCCCACTCCAAGAGACCCAGTACTTC.

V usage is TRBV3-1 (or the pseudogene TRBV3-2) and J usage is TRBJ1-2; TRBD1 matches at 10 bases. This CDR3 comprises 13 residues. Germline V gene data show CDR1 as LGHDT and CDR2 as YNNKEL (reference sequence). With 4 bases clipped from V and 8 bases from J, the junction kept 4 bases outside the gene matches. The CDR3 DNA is TGTGCCAGCAGCCTGGGACAGGGGCCCGGCTACACCTTC. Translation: CASSLGQGPGYTF.

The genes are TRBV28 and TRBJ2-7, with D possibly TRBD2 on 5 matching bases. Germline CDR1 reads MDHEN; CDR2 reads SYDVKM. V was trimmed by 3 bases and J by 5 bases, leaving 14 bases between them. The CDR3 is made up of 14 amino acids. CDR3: CASSFFDGINEQYF. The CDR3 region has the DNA TGTGCCAGCAGTTTCTTCGACGGGATCAACGAGCAGTACTTC.

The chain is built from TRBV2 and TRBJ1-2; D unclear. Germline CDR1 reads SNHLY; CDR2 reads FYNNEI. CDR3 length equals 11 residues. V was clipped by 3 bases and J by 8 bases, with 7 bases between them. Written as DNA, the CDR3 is TGTGCCAGCAGTGAGCACATGGGCTACACCTTC. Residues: CASSEHMGYTF.

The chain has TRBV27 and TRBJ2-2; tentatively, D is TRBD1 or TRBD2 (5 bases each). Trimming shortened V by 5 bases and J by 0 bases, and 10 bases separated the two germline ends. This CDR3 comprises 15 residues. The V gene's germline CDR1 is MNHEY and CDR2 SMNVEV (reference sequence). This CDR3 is CASSGPGPNTGELFF. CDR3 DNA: TGTGCCAGCAGTGGGCCGGGACCGAACACCGGGGAGCTGTTTTTT.

The CDR3 DNA is TGTGCCAGCAGCTTGGTGCTTACCGCGAACACCGGGGAGCTGTTTTTT. It translates to CASSLVLTANTGELFF. The chain recombines TRBV5-4 with TRBJ2-2, with D unclear. The germline V gene has CDR1 SGHNT and CDR2 YYREEE (reference sequence). The CDR3 totals 16 residues. The V gene lost 0 bases and the J gene lost 0 bases, with 9 bases spanning the gap.

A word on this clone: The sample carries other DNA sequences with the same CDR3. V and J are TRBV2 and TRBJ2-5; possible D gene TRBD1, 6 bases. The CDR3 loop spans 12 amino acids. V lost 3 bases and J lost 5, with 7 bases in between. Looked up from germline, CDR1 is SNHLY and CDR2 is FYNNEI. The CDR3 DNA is TGTGCCAGCAGTGATAGGGGGGAGACCCAGTACTTC. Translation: CASSDRGETQYF.

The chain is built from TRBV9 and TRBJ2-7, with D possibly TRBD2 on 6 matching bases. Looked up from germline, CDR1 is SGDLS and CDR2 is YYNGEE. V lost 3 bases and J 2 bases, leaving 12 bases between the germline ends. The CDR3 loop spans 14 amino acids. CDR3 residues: CASSAGTLTYEQYF. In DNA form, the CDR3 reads TGTGCCAGCAGCGCGGGGACTCTCACCTACGAGCAGTACTTC.

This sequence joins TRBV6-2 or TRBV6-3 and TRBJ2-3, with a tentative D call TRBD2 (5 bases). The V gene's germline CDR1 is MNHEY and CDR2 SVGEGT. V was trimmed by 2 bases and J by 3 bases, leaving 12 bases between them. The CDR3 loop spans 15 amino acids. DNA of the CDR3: TGTGCCAGCAGTTACCGGGCTAGCAATACAGATACGCAGTATTTT. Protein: CASSYRASNTDTQYF.

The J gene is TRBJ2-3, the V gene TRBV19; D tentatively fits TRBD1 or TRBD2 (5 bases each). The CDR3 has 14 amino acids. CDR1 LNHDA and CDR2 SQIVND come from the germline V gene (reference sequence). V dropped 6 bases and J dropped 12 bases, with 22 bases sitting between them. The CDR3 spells CASSRGPQSPYQYF. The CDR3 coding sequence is TGTGCCAGTAGCCGGGGACCGCAGAGCCCGTACCAGTATTTT.

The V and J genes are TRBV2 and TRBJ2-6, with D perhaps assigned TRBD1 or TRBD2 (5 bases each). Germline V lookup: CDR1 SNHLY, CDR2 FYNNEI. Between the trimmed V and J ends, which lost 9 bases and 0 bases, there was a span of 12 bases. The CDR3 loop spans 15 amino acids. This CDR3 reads CARGDGFSGANVLTF. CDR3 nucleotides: TGTGCCAGGGGGGACGGATTCTCTGGGGCCAACGTCCTGACTTTC.

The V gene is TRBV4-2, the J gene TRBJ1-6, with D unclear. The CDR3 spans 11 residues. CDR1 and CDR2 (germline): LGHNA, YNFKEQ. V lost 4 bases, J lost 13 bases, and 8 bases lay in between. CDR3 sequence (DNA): TGTGCCAGCAGCCCCCGAATCCCCCTCCACTTT. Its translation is CASSPRIPLHF.

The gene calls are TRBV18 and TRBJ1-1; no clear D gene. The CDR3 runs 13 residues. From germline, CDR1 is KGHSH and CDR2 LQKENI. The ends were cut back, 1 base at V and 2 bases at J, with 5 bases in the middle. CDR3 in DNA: TGTGCCAGCTCACCACAACATAACACTGAAGCTTTCTTT. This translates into CASSPQHNTEAFF.